Each of the 14 T cell receptor beta chains below was sequenced from the same sample in a study of blood T cell repertoires in COVID-19. Here immunoSEQ multiplex PCR was the method, and the copy in TCRdb shows in-frame clones only, minus some. The table includes roughly 50,000 clones, around 89% detected once. Input material: peripheral blood. The receptor set was obtained from a woman aged 60-70 years with active COVID-19.

This rearrangement joins TRBV24-1 to TRBJ2-5, with 14 bases identical to TRBD2. Germline CDR1 reads KGHDR; CDR2 reads SFDVKD. Trimming took 5 bases from V and 5 from J; bases not matched to a gene: 6. The CDR3 covers 16 residues. CDR3 amino acids: CATSGGTSGGFETQYF. Written as DNA, the CDR3 is TGTGCCACCAGTGGCGGGACTAGCGGGGGATTTGAGACCCAGTACTTC.

The chain recombines TRBV7-9 with TRBJ1-1, with D possibly being TRBD1 (5 bases). The germline V gene has CDR1 SEHNR and CDR2 FQNEAQ (reference sequence). Deletions cut 3 bases from V and 0 bases from J, with 8 bases between. There are 14 residues in the CDR3. The CDR3 coding sequence is TGTGCCAGCAGCTTTCAAGGGGTGAACACTGAAGCTTTCTTT. It specifies CASSFQGVNTEAFF.

This clone appeared once. DNA for the CDR3: TGTGCCAGCAGCCCGTGGGCGGGGGGGCCCGCAGATACGCAGTATTTT. Protein product: CASSPWAGGPADTQYF. J is TRBJ2-3 and V is TRBV3-1 (or the pseudogene TRBV3-2); the match to TRBD2 covers 9 bases. CDR1 is LGHDT, CDR2 YNNKEL, per germline (reference sequence). This CDR3 contains 16 residues. Unmatched junction bases numbered 9, after V lost 4 bases and J lost 4 bases.

This clone was seen only once. V is TRBV6-2 or TRBV6-3 and J is TRBJ1-6, with 7 bases lining up with TRBD1. J was trimmed by 9 bases and V by 6 bases; bases with no gene match: 8. The CDR3 contains 14 residues. Germline V gene sequence: CDR1 MNHEY, CDR2 SVGEGT. The CDR3: CASSPTGNVSPLHF. The CDR3, as DNA: TGTGCCAGCAGCCCGACAGGGAATGTTTCACCCCTCCACTTT.

This chain connects TRBV2 to TRBJ1-2; 8 bases match TRBD1. The germline V gene encodes CDR1 SNHLY and CDR2 FYNNEI. The CDR3 loop spans 14 amino acids. Trimming at V came to 5 bases and at J to 3 bases, leaving 5 bases not matched to a gene. The CDR3 nucleotides are TGTGCCAGCAGTTCCGACAGGGGACACTATGGCTACACCTTC. It specifies CASSSDRGHYGYTF.

The chain couples TRBV11-3 to TRBJ1-6; D may be TRBD1 (6 bases). CDR1 SGHNT and CDR2 YENEEA come from the germline V gene. The CDR3 runs 13 residues. The V end was cut by 5 bases, the J end by 15 bases, with 17 bases between. The CDR3 bases are TGTGCCAGCAGCCGGGACACCCGAGGGGTCCTCCACTTT. Its translation is CASSRDTRGVLHF. Variable domain in full (rest from reference TRBV11-3 and TRBJ1-6): EAGVVQSPRYKIIEKKQPVAFWCNPISGHNTLYWYLQNLGQGPELLIRYENEEAVDDSQLPKDRFSAERLKGVDSTLKIQPAELGDSAVYLCASSRDTRGVLHFGNGTRLTVT.

The rearrangement joins TRBV7-2 to TRBJ1-4; 8 positions agree with TRBD1. Trimming at V came to 2 bases and at J to 8 bases, leaving 7 bases not matched to a gene. The germline CDR1 and CDR2 sequences are SGHTA and FQGNSA. This CDR3 has 15 amino acids. CDR3 sequence: CASSLRLAGGEKLFF. The CDR3 DNA reads as TGTGCCAGCAGCTTAAGGTTGGCAGGGGGCGAAAAACTGTTTTTT.

V is TRBV6-5 and J is TRBJ2-5, with D uncertain. Germline V gives CDR1 MNHEY, CDR2 SVGAGI. The CDR3 length is 13 residues. The V end was cut by 11 bases, the J end by 2 bases, with 15 bases between. Written as DNA, the CDR3 is TGTGCCGAAAGTGGGCAGAGACAAGAGACCCAGTACTTC. The encoded protein is CAESGQRQETQYF.

The chain uses TRBV29-1 and TRBJ2-3; no definite D call. The V end was cut by 0 bases, the J end by 2 bases, with 9 bases between. This CDR3 has 14 residues. Germline-derived CDR1 and CDR2 are SQVTM and ANQGSEA. CDR3: CSVEDEAFTDTQYF. The CDR3 region has the DNA TGCAGCGTTGAAGATGAGGCCTTCACAGATACGCAGTATTTT.

The rearrangement uses TRBV4-1 and TRBJ2-3; 11 bases align to TRBD2. CDR3 length: 17 amino acids. Trimming removed 4 bases from V and 2 bases from J; junction bases left unmatched: 8. Germline CDR1 is MGHRA and CDR2 is YSYEKL. The CDR3 DNA follows: TGCGCCAGCAGCCCTCGACCGGGACTAGCGGACACAGATACGCAGTATTTT. This sequence encodes CASSPRPGLADTDTQYF.

A few counts support this clone. This chain connects TRBV2 to TRBJ1-2; TRBD1 aligns across 10 bases. The CDR3 is 15 residues long. The junction had 8 bases not matched to a gene; V was cut back by 6 bases and J by 4 bases. In germline, CDR1 is SNHLY, CDR2 FYNNEI. The CDR3 reads CASRPPTGGGYGYTF. CDR3 in DNA: TGTGCCAGCAGACCACCGACAGGGGGCGGCTATGGCTACACCTTC.

The chain carries TRBV6-6 and TRBJ2-7; D is possibly TRBD2 (6 bases). Trimming cost V 2 bases and J 12 bases, with 17 bases left between them. Germline CDR1 is MNHNY and CDR2 is SVGAGI (reference sequence). The CDR3 length is 13 residues. The CDR3 region is CASSYPRRGEVYF. In nucleotides, the CDR3 is TGTGCCAGCAGTTACCCCCGAAGAGGGGAGGTGTACTTC.

The rearrangement joins TRBV19 to TRBJ1-6, with a weak D call TRBD1 (5 bases). Looked up from germline, CDR1 is LNHDA and CDR2 is SQIVND (reference sequence). V lost 4 bases to trimming and J lost 3 bases, with 7 bases between them. This CDR3 has 14 amino acids. CDR3 DNA sequence: TGTGCCAGTAGTACGGGGGGCTATAATTCACCCCTCCACTTT. This codes for CASSTGGYNSPLHF.

The rearrangement links TRBV11-2 to TRBJ2-2; 10 bases map to TRBD2. The junction had 3 bases not matched to a gene; V was cut back by 6 bases and J by 2 bases. The CDR3 is made up of 15 amino acids. CDR1 SGHAT and CDR2 FQNNGV come from the germline V gene. In DNA, the CDR3 is TGTGCCAGCAGACGGACTAGCGGAAACACCGGGGAGCTGTTTTTT. Its protein product is CASRRTSGNTGELFF. Full variable domain (outside the CDR3, taken from reference TRBV11-2 and TRBJ2-2): EAGVAQSPRYKIIEKRQSVAFWCNPISGHATLYWYQQILGQGPKLLIQFQNNGVVDDSQLPKDRFSAERLKGVDSTLKIQPAKLEDSAVYLCASRRTSGNTGELFFGEGSRLTVL.